This TCR beta chain was found in a study of CD8 T cells in ankylosing spondylitis. This CDR3 contains 17 residues. Germline V gives CDR1 PRHDT, CDR2 FYEKMQ (reference sequence). V lost 4 bases, J lost 5 bases, and 11 bases stayed unmatched. This clonotype was recorded many times. From the 5' RACE reads, TCRdb called clonotypes with MiXCR, one entry per CDR3 protein. Counted here are approximately 240,000 distinct CDR3 sequences, approximately 10% occurring once; the ten biggest clones make up about 2.8%. The rearrangement links TRBV13 to TRBJ2-5, with TRBD1 matching 12 bases. This clonotype originated in a male donor with ankylosing spondylitis or in good health (not recorded which). Sequences were obtained from blood, either unsorted or a sorted T cell fraction (not recorded which). CDR3 in amino acids: CASSSSPGTGGGETQYF. The CDR3 DNA sequence: TGTGCCAGCAGCTCATCTCCCGGGACAGGGGGCGGTGAGACCCAGTACTTC. The whole variable domain, remainder taken from reference TRBV13 and TRBJ2-5, is AAGVIQSPRHLIKEKRETATLKCYPIPRHDTVYWYQQGPGQDPQFLISFYEKMQSDKGSIPDRFSAQQFSDYHSELNMSSLELGDSALYFCASSSSPGTGGGETQYFGPGTRLLVL.